The 25 T cell receptor beta chains reported below all come from one sample, sequenced in a study of blood T cells in healthy people across ages. Through a sample-barcoded 5' primer and a J-beta primer mix, a second PCR was run for about 6 to 11 cycles. TCRdb reprocessed the 5' RACE reads with MiXCR, giving one entry per CDR3 protein. This sample has roughly 1,700,000 distinct CDR3 sequences, with over 25% found just once. Sequencing was performed on blood. The receptors stem from a woman in her twenties or thirties in good health.

The J gene is TRBJ2-1, the V gene TRBV12-3 or TRBV12-4; D remains unclear. CDR3 length: 12 amino acids. Trimming took 6 bases from V and 10 from J, leaving 13 bases between them. CDR3 amino acids: CASSLSIQEQFF. Written as DNA, the CDR3 is TGTGCCAGCAGCTTAAGTATTCAGGAGCAGTTCTTC.

This clonotype has ten or more counts. The DNA for the CDR3 is TGTGCCAGCAAAAGGGGGGGAAGCACAGATACGCAGTATTTT. Protein product: CASKRGGSTDTQYF. The gene calls are TRBV12-3 or TRBV12-4 and TRBJ2-3, with D maybe TRBD2 (7 bases). The CDR3 is 14 residues long. Trimming took off 7 bases at V and 0 bases at J, with 11 bases between the two ends.

Only a few counts were recorded for this clonotype. This chain joins TRBV12-3 or TRBV12-4 and TRBJ2-1, with 8 bases aligning to TRBD2. J gave up 0 bases and V 6 bases, and 19 bases lay outside the gene matches. CDR3 length: 20 residues. CDR3: CASRYPLERGLPSSYNEQFF. The CDR3 coding sequence is TGTGCCAGCAGATACCCTTTGGAGCGGGGGTTACCGAGCTCCTACAATGAGCAGTTCTTC.

The table lists this clonotype with a few counts. The chain employs TRBV20-1 and TRBJ2-7; TRBD2 matches at 11 bases. Trimming cost V 6 bases and J 7 bases; bases outside gene matches: 14. Germline V gene sequence: CDR1 DFQATT, CDR2 SNEGSKA (reference sequence). CDR3 length: 15 amino acids. The CDR3 DNA sequence: TGCAGTGCAAACACTCCGACTAGCGGGACATGGGAGCAGTACTTC. Amino acid sequence: CSANTPTSGTWEQYF.

Notes on this clonotype: This could be a read error, since a much larger clone is one nucleotide away. The chain couples TRBV2 to TRBJ2-4; D gene ambiguous. This CDR3 contains 14 residues. Germline V gene data show CDR1 as SNHLY and CDR2 as FYNNEI. The germline V and J ends were trimmed by 3 bases and 13 bases, with 19 bases remaining between them. CDR3 residues: CASSDLATPFLQYF. In nucleotides, the CDR3 is TGTGCCAGCAGTGACTTGGCGACGCCCTTCTTGCAGTACTTC. The variable domain in full, with the rest retrieved from reference TRBV2 and TRBJ2-4, is EPEVTQTPSHQVTQMGQEVILRCVPISNHLYFYWYRQILGQKVEFLVSFYNNEISEKSEIFDDQFSVERPDGSNFTLKIRSTKLEDSAMYFCASSDLATPFLQYFGAGTRLSVL.

The CDR3 sequence is CASLIGGLRGGANVLTF. The CDR3 nucleotides read TGTGCCAGCCTGATAGGGGGCCTGAGGGGGGGGGCCAACGTCCTGACTTTC. The chain links TRBV5-4 to TRBJ2-6, with 7 bases that match TRBD1. The ends lost 7 bases at V and 4 bases at J; junction bases unmatched: 14. The CDR3 is made up of 17 amino acids. Germline V CDR1 and CDR2: SGHNT, YYREEE (reference sequence).

V usage is TRBV12-3 or TRBV12-4 and J usage is TRBJ1-4; perhaps TRBD1 as D (6 bases). The CDR3 runs 12 residues. Trimming removed 4 bases at V and 12 bases at J, with 12 bases between. The CDR3 bases are TGTGCCAGCAGTTCCTACAGGGAGGAACTGTTTTTT. Translation: CASSSYREELFF.

V gene TRBV7-9 combines with J gene TRBJ1-1; D perhaps matches TRBD1 (5 bases). This CDR3 is 15 amino acids long. The V end was cut by 8 bases, the J end by 3 bases, with 19 bases between. Germline CDR1 SEHNR, CDR2 FQNEAQ (reference sequence). CDR3 protein: CASVPPGGKDTEAFF. The CDR3 bases are TGTGCCAGCGTGCCACCCGGGGGGAAGGACACTGAAGCTTTCTTT.

The CDR3 DNA reads TGCAGTGCTAGAGATGCGGTAAAGGGTAGCTCCTACAATGAGCAGTACTTC. Protein sequence: CSARDAVKGSSYNEQYF. The V and J genes are TRBV20-1 and TRBJ2-1, with D hard to call. The J call is in doubt because the DNA end fits TRBJ2-7 better. The CDR3 loop spans 17 amino acids. Germline V gene data show CDR1 as DFQATT and CDR2 as SNEGSKA (reference sequence).

This clonotype was observed a handful of times. This chain uses TRBV6-1 with TRBJ2-7; 9 nucleotides line up with TRBD1. V shed 6 bases and J 4 bases; nucleotides not matched to a gene: 10. CDR3 length equals 15 residues. Germline values: CDR1 MNHNS, CDR2 SASEGT. DNA of the CDR3: TGTGCCAGCAGGAAACTTACTGACAGGGGGTACGAGCAGTACTTC. Translating it yields CASRKLTDRGYEQYF.

The gene calls are TRBV20-1 and TRBJ1-6, with unresolved D. The V and J ends lost 0 bases and 5 bases respectively, with 14 bases between them. The germline gives CDR1 DFQATT, CDR2 SNEGSKA (reference sequence). This CDR3 comprises 16 residues. The CDR3 reads CSARDSKAGNNSPLHF. CDR3 bases: TGCAGTGCTAGAGATAGTAAGGCGGGGAATAATTCACCCCTCCACTTT.

The chain employs TRBV20-1 and TRBJ1-5, with 7 positions matching TRBD1. The V gene's germline CDR1 is DFQATT and CDR2 SNEGSKA (reference sequence). The junction had 2 bases not matched to a gene; V was cut back by 4 bases and J by 2 bases. The CDR3 is made up of 13 amino acids. This chain's CDR3 is CSANRGGNQPQHF. The CDR3 DNA sequence: TGCAGTGCTAACAGGGGAGGCAATCAGCCCCAGCATTTT.

Of note for this clonotype: This may stem from a read error, because a much larger clone lies one nucleotide away. This chain joins TRBV11-2 and TRBJ2-5, with D tentatively TRBD2 (7 bases). This CDR3 spans 13 amino acids. V lost 5 bases to trimming and J lost 5 bases, with 12 bases between them. Germline lookup yields CDR1 SGHAT and CDR2 FQNNGV. CDR3 region: CASSRGALETQYF. In DNA, the CDR3 is TGTGCCAGCAGCCGGGGGGCGTTGGAGACCCAGTACTTC.

This clonotype has just a few counts. V usage is TRBV28 and J usage is TRBJ2-7; D may be TRBD2 (7 bases). The V gene lost 1 base and the J gene lost 2 bases, with 12 bases spanning the gap. The CDR3 covers 15 residues. Germline lookup yields CDR1 MDHEN and CDR2 SYDVKM. This chain's CDR3 is CASSLYGGPAYEQYF. CDR3 nucleotides: TGTGCCAGCAGTTTATACGGGGGGCCTGCCTACGAGCAGTACTTC.

This clonotype has a count of ten or more. CDR3 in DNA: TGCAGTGCACCGCGGGGGGGTTCTGGGGCCAACGTCCTGACTTTC. As protein: CSAPRGGSGANVLTF. The J gene is TRBJ2-6, the V gene TRBV20-1, with 9 nucleotides matching TRBD2. The V gene end was trimmed by 6 bases and the J gene end by 1 base; junction bases not matched to a gene: 4. Germline V gene lookup returns CDR1 DFQATT and CDR2 SNEGSKA (reference sequence). The CDR3 length is 15 residues.

This chain connects TRBV7-8 to TRBJ2-5; 8 nucleotides match TRBD2. Germline V gene lookup returns CDR1 SGHVS and CDR2 FQNEAQ. Germline trimming cut 5 bases from V and 2 bases from J; bases unmatched to any gene: 10. There are 16 residues in the CDR3. This CDR3 is CASSGNSGTVQETQYF. In DNA, the CDR3 is TGTGCCAGCAGCGGTAATAGCGGGACTGTACAAGAGACCCAGTACTTC.

This sequence joins TRBV6-6 and TRBJ2-1, with D uncertain. The CDR3 is 15 amino acids. Trimming left V 0 bases short and J 5 bases short, with 11 bases between. Looked up from germline, CDR1 is MNHNY and CDR2 is SVGAGI (reference sequence). The CDR3 nucleotides read TGTGCCAGCAGTTACTCGGGAATGCTCAACAATGAGCAGTTCTTC. Encoded protein: CASSYSGMLNNEQFF.

The CDR3 protein is CASSLGFTSGGTRGTDTQYF. CDR3 bases: TGTGCCAGCAGCTTAGGTTTCACTAGCGGGGGAACTAGGGGCACAGATACGCAGTATTTT. The gene calls are TRBV7-6 and TRBJ2-3; 11 nucleotides match TRBD2. Germline CDR1 is SGHVS and CDR2 is FNYEAQ. The CDR3 length is 20 residues. J lost 1 base, V lost 1 base, and 13 bases had no gene match.

The V call is TRBV7-2, the J call TRBJ2-5, with a possible D match to TRBD2 (5 bases). The DNA end is a closer match to TRBJ2-7, so the J assignment may be wrong. Germline loops: CDR1 SGHTA, CDR2 FQGNSA. The CDR3 runs to 16 residues. The CDR3 protein is CASSRDAGLQVYEQYF. CDR3 bases: TGTGCCAGCAGCCGTGACGCGGGTTTGCAGGTCTACGAGCAGTACTTC.

This clonotype was counted between two and nine times. The V and J genes are TRBV2 and TRBJ1-1, with D unresolved. V was shortened by 3 bases and J by 8 bases, with 4 bases between the two germline ends. CDR1 and CDR2 from the germline V gene are SNHLY and FYNNEI. CDR3 length: 10 amino acids. DNA for the CDR3: TGTGCCAGCAGTGACAGGGAAGCTTTCTTT. Protein product: CASSDREAFF.

The table lists this clonotype with a few counts. This chain connects TRBV6-6 to TRBJ2-3; 7 positions agree with TRBD2. Germline CDR1 is MNHNY and CDR2 is SVGAGI (reference sequence). Unmatched junction bases numbered 16, after V lost 11 bases and J lost 2 bases. This CDR3 has 16 amino acids. The CDR3 coding sequence is TGTGCCGCCGGGGATGGGGGGGAGGCCCACACAGATACGCAGTATTTT. Protein sequence: CAAGDGGEAHTDTQYF.

To note about this clonotype: At one boundary the junction diverges from the germline segment, which might be a read error. V gene TRBV27 combines with J gene TRBJ1-6; possible D gene TRBD1, 6 bases. The CDR3 length is 14 residues. Germline V CDR1 and CDR2: MNHEY, SMNVEV (reference sequence). CDR3 coding DNA: TGTGTCAGCAGTGTACGGGACACTGGGTCACCCCTCCACTTT. It is translated as CVSSVRDTGSPLHF.

The chain joins TRBV12-3 or TRBV12-4 to TRBJ1-5; no definite D call. The CDR3 totals 14 residues. Trimming shortened V by 6 bases and J by 8 bases, and 17 bases separated the two germline ends. CDR3 coding DNA: TGTGCCAGCAGCCCCCGGATGGAGCCTGAGCCCCAGCATTTT. Amino acids: CASSPRMEPEPQHF.

This clonotype has at least ten counts. This rearrangement joins TRBV7-9 to TRBJ2-5; 8 nucleotides line up with TRBD2. The CDR3 has 14 amino acids. Germline V gene data show CDR1 as SEHNR and CDR2 as FQNEAQ (reference sequence). V gave up 9 bases and J gave up 4 bases; unmatched junction bases: 10. CDR3 region: CARDERERGETQYF. CDR3 in DNA: TGTGCCAGGGATGAGCGGGAGAGAGGAGAGACCCAGTACTTC.

The chain carries TRBV2 and TRBJ1-4; D gene uncertain. Between the trimmed V and J ends, which lost 6 bases and 6 bases, there was a span of 8 bases. Germline V gene sequence: CDR1 SNHLY, CDR2 FYNNEI. The CDR3 contains 12 residues. DNA for the CDR3: TGTGCCAGCAGCCGGGTGGATGAAAAACTGTTTTTT. Protein sequence: CASSRVDEKLFF.